This is a list of T cell receptor beta chains from one sample in a study of blood T cell repertoires in COVID-19. Generated by immunoSEQ multiplex PCR, the TCRdb table keeps only in-frame clones and is missing some. In the table there are about 320,000 clones, about 85% of which are singletons. Sample: PBMCs or T cells enriched from blood (not recorded which). The source of these receptors is a woman in her twenties or thirties who had been exposed to COVID-19. Both conserved end residues are part of each CDR3. Fields, in order: V gene, D gene, J gene, clone size, CDR3 DNA, CDR3 protein. D genes are given only for firm matches. Some rows mark clone size as missing; the rest say once, few, many or name a class of expanded clone.

TRBV5-1	TRBD2	TRBJ2-2	once	TGCGCCAGCAGCTTCCAGGTGCGGGGGGGCCGCACCGGGGAGCTGTTTTTT	CASSFQVRGGRTGELFF
TRBV27	NA	TRBJ2-2	NA	TGTGCCAGCATCAATTCGAACACCGGGGAGCTGTTTTTT	CASINSNTGELFF
TRBV6-2/TRBV6-3	TRBD1	TRBJ1-5	few	TGTGCCAGCAGTTACTCGAAGGGACAGGGTGGACAGCCCCAGCATTTT	CASSYSKGQGGQPQHF
TRBV18	NA	TRBJ2-3	NA	TGTGCCAGCTCACGCGGACAAACAGATACGCAGTATTTT	CASSRGQTDTQYF
TRBV5-1	TRBD2	TRBJ2-1	NA	TGCGCCAGCAGTCTAGCGGGGCGATCGGAGCAGTTCTTC	CASSLAGRSEQFF
TRBV5-4	NA	TRBJ1-2	NA	TGTGCCAGCAGCTTGGAATGGTACCGAGCTAACTATGGCTACACCTTC	CASSLEWYRANYGYTF
TRBV7-2	TRBD1	TRBJ1-2	NA	TGTGCCAGCAGCATTCAAACAGGGGGTAACTATGGCTACACCTTC	CASSIQTGGNYGYTF
TRBV5-1	TRBD1	TRBJ1-2	NA	TGCGCCAGCAGCTTGGGAGGGACAGCCTATGGCTACACCTTC	CASSLGGTAYGYTF
TRBV3-1/TRBV3-2	NA	TRBJ2-4	NA	TGTGCCAGCAGCCTAACCGCAGGCAAAAACATTCAGTACTTC	CASSLTAGKNIQYF
TRBV6-5	NA	TRBJ2-7	NA	TGTGCCAGCAGAGACTCCGGGACAACCTACGAGCAGTACTTC	CASRDSGTTYEQYF
TRBV9	NA	TRBJ1-3	NA	TGTGCCAGCAGCCTGGGGGGATCTGGAAACACCATATATTTT	CASSLGGSGNTIYF
TRBV28	NA	TRBJ1-3	NA	TGTGCCAGCAGTTTGGCAGGGTTTTCTGGACACTCTGGAAACACCATATATTTT	CASSLAGFSGHSGNTIYF
TRBV3-1/TRBV3-2	NA	TRBJ2-5	NA	TGTGCCAGCCAGCGTGGCCAAGAGACCCAGTACTTC	CASQRGQETQYF
TRBV18	TRBD1	TRBJ1-5	once	TGTGCCAGCTCACGGGACAGCGTACGAAATCAGCCCCAGCATTTT	CASSRDSVRNQPQHF
TRBV14	TRBD2	TRBJ2-5	NA	TGTGCCAGCAGCCAAGATACTAGCGGGAGGGAGACCCAGTACTTC	CASSQDTSGRETQYF
TRBV5-1	NA	TRBJ1-1	NA	TGCGCCAGCAGCCGGACAGAGTCGAACACTGAAGCTTTCTTT	CASSRTESNTEAFF
TRBV9	TRBD1	TRBJ2-7	once	TGTGCCAACAAATACGACCGGGACAGGGCGGAAAACTCCTACGAGCAGTACTTC	CANKYDRDRAENSYEQYF
TRBV6-5	NA	TRBJ2-2	NA	TGTGCCAGCAGTCGACTAGCAGGGGACACCGGGGAGCTGTTTTTT	CASSRLAGDTGELFF
TRBV19	NA	TRBJ1-2	NA	TGTGCCAGCTCCAGGAGGGGTTATGGCTACACCTTC	CASSRRGYGYTF
TRBV5-1	NA	TRBJ2-1	NA	TGCGCCAGCAGTGTTGGTCTAGCTCGCAATGAGCAGTTCTTC	CASSVGLARNEQFF
TRBV5-1	NA	TRBJ2-1	once	TGCGCCAGCAGCTTGACAGGGTACAATGAGCAGTTCTTC	CASSLTGYNEQFF
TRBV5-1	NA	TRBJ2-3	NA	TGCGCCAGCAGTTTTTCAGGGGACGGAGATACGCAGTATTTT	CASSFSGDGDTQYF
TRBV19	NA	TRBJ1-5	NA	TGTGCCAGTAGTATAGGGACATTTAATCAGCCCCAGCATTTT	CASSIGTFNQPQHF
TRBV5-8	TRBD1	TRBJ1-2	few	TGTGCCAGCAGACTCCCCTCCGGACAGGGCAACTATGGCTACACCTTC	CASRLPSGQGNYGYTF
TRBV30	TRBD2	TRBJ2-1	NA	TGTGCCTATCTAGCGGGAGGTTTATACAATGAGCAGTTCTTC	CAYLAGGLYNEQFF
TRBV5-4	NA	TRBJ2-1	few	TGTGCCAGCAGCTCGCTTGGTAGCGGCTCCTACAATGAGCAGTTCTTC	CASSSLGSGSYNEQFF
TRBV27	NA	TRBJ2-7	NA	TGTGCCAGCAGTTTACGAGACAGTCTCTCGTACGAGCAGTACTTC	CASSLRDSLSYEQYF
TRBV5-1	TRBD1	TRBJ1-1	once	TGCGCCAGCAGCGGGACAGGAGGAAGCCCTGAAGCTTTCTTT	CASSGTGGSPEAFF
TRBV7-8	NA	TRBJ1-2	NA	TGTGCCAGCAGTCCACAGGGTACCTATGGCTACACCTTC	CASSPQGTYGYTF
TRBV19	NA	TRBJ2-1	NA	TGTGCCAGTACCTCATGGCCAGCCAGGGAGCAGTTCTTC	CASTSWPAREQFF
TRBV3-1/TRBV3-2	NA	TRBJ2-3	NA	TGTGCCAGCAGCCAAAGCCGGTATACGCAGTATTTT	CASSQSRYTQYF
TRBV7-8	TRBD1	TRBJ2-7	NA	TGTGCCAGCAGCGTTAACAGGGGGTCCTACGAGCAGTACTTC	CASSVNRGSYEQYF
TRBV11-1	TRBD1	TRBJ1-2	NA	TGTGCCAGCAGCTCGACGGGACAGGGGGGTGGCTACACCTTC	CASSSTGQGGGYTF